The rows below give T cell receptor beta chains drawn from one sample of a study of cytomegalovirus exposure and HLA in healthy donors. Sequencing was performed with immunoSEQ multiplex PCR; in TCRdb, only in-frame clones are kept and a portion is missing. The sample has under 130,000 clones, approximately 72% seen once. Sequenced: PBMCs. The receptors shown here come from a young man in good health and CMV-seronegative. CDR3s include the opening cysteine and the closing phenylalanine or tryptophan. Each record gives: CDR3 length, D gene, clone size, J gene, V gene, CDR3 protein, CDR3 DNA. D genes are given only for firm matches. Only some rows state a clone size, as once, few, many or a class for expanded clones.

>15|-|once|TRBJ2-7|TRBV2
CASTIGPAGTYEQYF
TGTGCCAGCACCATTGGGCCAGCGGGCACCTACGAGCAGTACTTC
>15|-|-|TRBJ2-6|TRBV30
CAWSVGLSGANVLTF
TGTGCCTGGAGTGTGGGACTCTCTGGGGCCAACGTCCTGACTTTC
>15|-|-|TRBJ1-5|TRBV28
CASSSLQGLGKPQHF
TGTGCCAGCAGTTCGCTACAGGGCTTGGGTAAGCCCCAGCATTTT
>14|TRBD1|few|TRBJ1-6|TRBV10-2
CASSADRGHSPLHF
TGCGCCAGCAGTGCGGACAGGGGGCATTCACCCCTCCACTTT
>16|-|-|TRBJ2-2|TRBV4-1
CASSQESGRYTGELFF
TGCGCCAGCAGCCAAGAATCCGGCAGGTACACCGGGGAGCTGTTTTTT
>12|-|-|TRBJ1-2|TRBV9
CASSVGLDGYTF
TGTGCCAGCAGCGTAGGACTCGATGGCTACACCTTC
>18|TRBD1|few|TRBJ1-1|TRBV28
CASSSGQGPSTGGTEAFF
TGTGCCAGCAGTTCGGGACAGGGCCCTTCAACGGGAGGGACTGAAGCTTTCTTT
>15|-|-|TRBJ1-2|TRBV15
CATSRDKGVGYGYTF
TGTGCCACCAGCAGAGATAAAGGAGTAGGCTATGGCTACACCTTC
>15|TRBD2|-|TRBJ2-7|TRBV6-1
CASSDFGREGYEQYF
TGTGCCAGCAGTGATTTCGGACGGGAGGGGTACGAGCAGTACTTC
>16|-|once|TRBJ2-7|TRBV7-2
CASSLDGSLSSYEQYF
TGTGCCAGCAGCTTAGACGGGAGTCTATCGTCTTACGAGCAGTACTTC
>13|-|-|TRBJ2-7|TRBV19
CASSRSALKEQYF
TGTGCCAGTAGTAGGAGCGCTTTGAAGGAGCAGTACTTC
>14|-|few|TRBJ2-7|TRBV4-1
CASSQGAHVGEQYF
TGCGCCAGCAGCCAAGGGGCTCACGTCGGAGAGCAGTACTTC
>15|TRBD1|few|TRBJ1-4|TRBV5-1
CASSLGDREFEKLFF
TGCGCCAGCAGCCTGGGGGACAGGGAGTTTGAAAAACTGTTTTTT
>22|TRBD2|-|TRBJ2-1|TRBV5-1
CASSLGGVSGTSGGASYNEQFF
TGCGCCAGCAGCTTGGGAGGTGTGTCTGGGACTAGCGGGGGGGCCTCCTACAATGAGCAGTTCTTC
>17|TRBD1|-|TRBJ1-5|TRBV30
CAWSSSQGVTRNQPQHF
TGTGCCTGGAGTTCTTCCCAGGGGGTGACCCGCAATCAGCCCCAGCATTTT
>16|TRBD1|-|TRBJ2-2|TRBV5-1
CASSLNGQGAIGELFF
TGCGCCAGCAGCTTGAACGGACAGGGGGCGATCGGGGAGCTGTTTTTT
>15|-|-|TRBJ2-6|TRBV6-1
CASSGPSTGANVLTF
TGTGCCAGCAGTGGCCCTAGTACTGGGGCCAACGTCCTGACTTTC
>18|TRBD1|-|TRBJ1-5|TRBV12-5
CASGSGTGSFVGNQPQHF
TGTGCTAGTGGTTCCGGGACAGGGTCGTTTGTGGGCAATCAGCCCCAGCATTTT
>15|-|once|TRBJ1-2|TRBV28
CASSLGAAGPYGYTF
TGTGCCAGCAGTCTTGGGGCCGCCGGACCGTATGGCTACACCTTC
>14|-|-|TRBJ1-6|TRBV6-5
CASSYSYRNSPLHF
TGTGCCAGCAGTTACTCCTACAGGAATTCACCCCTCCACTTT
>14|-|-|TRBJ2-7|TRBV9
CASSVGLDLYEQYF
TGTGCCAGCAGCGTGGGACTGGACCTATACGAGCAGTACTTC
>15|TRBD1|once|TRBJ1-6|TRBV10-3
CAISSGTGNNSPLHF
TGTGCCATCAGTAGTGGGACAGGGAATAATTCACCCCTCCACTTT
>14|-|-|TRBJ1-3|TRBV29-1
CSVGPGDSGNTIYF
TGCAGCGTGGGGCCGGGCGACTCTGGAAACACCATATATTTT
>17|TRBD1|once|TRBJ2-2|TRBV19
CASSIVGTGVFTGELFF
TGTGCCAGTAGTATAGTTGGGACAGGTGTCTTCACCGGGGAGCTGTTTTTT
>15|-|-|TRBJ1-2|TRBV6-5
CASSYSNWPGYGYTF
TGTGCCAGCAGTTACTCGAACTGGCCGGGCTATGGCTACACCTTC
>18|TRBD1|-|TRBJ2-7|TRBV5-1
CASSRGTGLTLSSYEQYF
TGCGCCAGCAGCCGAGGGACAGGCCTCACCTTAAGCTCCTACGAGCAGTACTTC
>17|TRBD2|-|TRBJ2-1|TRBV19
CASSNPRASGDNNEQFF
TGTGCCAGTAGTAACCCCCGGGCTAGCGGGGACAACAATGAGCAGTTCTTC
>15|TRBD2|-|TRBJ2-1|TRBV9
CASSVRAGAYNEQFF
TGTGCCAGCAGCGTAAGAGCGGGAGCCTACAATGAGCAGTTCTTC
>16|TRBD1|-|TRBJ1-3|TRBV9
CASSAPLTGAGNTIYF
TGTGCCAGCAGCGCCCCTCTAACAGGGGCCGGAAACACCATATATTTT
>15|TRBD2|-|TRBJ2-5|TRBV7-2
CASSPSGGAGETQYF
TGTGCCAGCAGCCCTAGCGGGGGAGCGGGGGAGACCCAGTACTTC
>16|TRBD2|-|TRBJ2-5|TRBV6-5
CASSYSRGTGGETQYF
TGTGCCAGCAGTTACTCGAGGGGGACGGGAGGGGAGACCCAGTACTTC
>15|TRBD1|-|TRBJ1-4|TRBV5-1
CASSSSTGGLEKLFF
TGCGCCAGCAGCTCTTCGACAGGGGGGCTAGAAAAACTGTTTTTT
>13|TRBD1|-|TRBJ2-5|TRBV29-1
CSADRGGRQTQYF
TGCAGCGCGGACAGGGGAGGCCGGCAGACCCAGTACTTC
>13|TRBD1|once|TRBJ2-1|TRBV14
CASSFMGQGALFF
TGTGCCAGCAGCTTCATGGGACAGGGGGCCCTTTTCTTC
>14|TRBD1|few|TRBJ1-3|TRBV19
CASSSGQGGNTIYF
TGTGCCAGTAGTTCCGGACAGGGAGGAAACACCATATATTTT
>14|TRBD2|-|TRBJ2-1|TRBV28
CASSLWREGSEQFF
TGTGCCAGCAGTTTATGGCGGGAGGGATCTGAGCAGTTCTTC
>17|TRBD1|-|TRBJ2-6|TRBV30
CAWIRGQAISGANVLTF
TGTGCCTGGATTCGCGGACAGGCAATCTCTGGGGCCAACGTCCTGACTTTC
>13|TRBD1|-|TRBJ1-6|TRBV6-1
CASSWDSYSPLHF
TGTGCCAGCTCCTGGGACAGTTATTCACCCCTCCACTTT
>14|-|few|TRBJ1-1|TRBV7-2
CASSSQASFTEAFF
TGTGCCAGCAGCTCACAGGCGTCTTTCACTGAAGCTTTCTTT
>16|TRBD2|-|TRBJ2-1|TRBV2
CASTPGLAASYNEQFF
TGTGCCAGCACCCCGGGACTAGCGGCCTCCTACAATGAGCAGTTCTTC
>13|-|-|TRBJ2-3|TRBV29-1
CSVDLASTDTQYF
TGCAGCGTTGATCTAGCTTCCACAGATACGCAGTATTTT
>13|-|-|TRBJ1-1|TRBV19
CASSSGLNTEAFF
TGTGCCAGTAGTTCCGGGTTGAACACTGAAGCTTTCTTT
>14|-|-|TRBJ2-1|TRBV28
CASSLYVQYNEQFF
TGTGCCAGCAGTTTATACGTACAGTACAATGAGCAGTTCTTC
>16|-|-|TRBJ2-1|TRBV5-1
CASSLGSGDPYNEQFF
TGCGCCAGCAGCTTGGGGTCCGGAGACCCCTACAATGAGCAGTTCTTC
>16|-|once|TRBJ1-4|TRBV28
CASSSTLRSTNEKLFF
TGTGCCAGCAGCTCAACGCTACGTTCAACTAATGAAAAACTGTTTTTT
>15|-|-|TRBJ1-6|TRBV6-1
CASSERGGGDRPLHF
TGTGCCAGCAGTGAAAGGGGGGGAGGTGACAGACCCCTCCACTTT
>16|TRBD1|-|TRBJ1-2|TRBV11-2
CASSPRTVTGGYGYTF
TGTGCCAGCAGCCCGCGTACGGTGACAGGGGGGTATGGCTACACCTTC
>15|-|-|TRBJ2-2|TRBV18
CASSLSRANTGELFF
TGTGCCAGCTCACTCTCACGGGCGAACACCGGGGAGCTGTTTTTT